Included here is one T cell receptor (beta chain) sequence, with context. Its antigen remains unidentified. Researchers took RNA transcripts and amplified the TCR beta CDR3 regions from them. An initial round of RT-PCR targeting the TCR CDR3 relied on the HTBI primer set. Via MiXCR, TCRdb re-called the multiplex PCR reads, giving one row per CDR3 protein. The table includes about 200,000 distinct CDR3 sequences, around 17% detected once. This specimen belongs to a study of T cells in Graves' hyperthyroidism and ophthalmopathy. Findings of the study overall: Before onset, by a median of approximately 5.9 months, the model predicted ophthalmopathy.

Per germline, CDR1 SQVTM and CDR2 ANQGSEA. The CDR3 spans 11 residues. Trimming stripped 5 bases from V and 2 bases from J, with 7 bases between. J is TRBJ2-7 and V is TRBV29-1, with no clear D. Material for sequencing was blood. This receptor was taken from a woman between 45 and 65 years old with Graves' hyperthyroidism. The CDR3 is CSVRLTYEQYF. DNA for the CDR3: TGCAGCGTTCGACTTACCTACGAGCAGTACTTC.